Each of the 14 T cell receptor beta chains below was sequenced from the same sample in a study of T cells in Graves' hyperthyroidism and ophthalmopathy. TCR beta CDR3 regions were amplified from RNA. First-round RT-PCR targeting the TCR CDR3 was performed with the HTBI primer set. TCRdb re-called the multiplex PCR reads through MiXCR, storing one row per CDR3 protein. The table lists hundreds of thousands of distinct CDR3 sequences, under 60% of them singletons. The sample consisted of peripheral blood or thyroid tissue (not recorded which). The receptor set was obtained from a young woman with Graves' hyperthyroidism.

Written as DNA, the CDR3 is TGTGCCAGTCGGGACAGGGTGGAAGAGACCCAGTACTTC. Its protein is CASRDRVEETQYF. The chain has TRBV19 and TRBJ2-5; 9 bases fit TRBD1. The germline V gene has CDR1 LNHDA and CDR2 SQIVND (reference sequence). The CDR3 sequence is 13 residues long. The junction had 4 bases not matched to a gene; V was cut back by 8 bases and J by 3 bases.

This clonotype occurred a few times. V usage is TRBV7-9 and J usage is TRBJ1-6; tentative D call: TRBD1 (6 bases). The ends were cut back, 5 bases at V and 5 bases at J, with 13 bases in the middle. CDR1 and CDR2 from the germline V gene are SEHNR and FQNEAQ (reference sequence). The CDR3 consists of 15 residues. CDR3 sequence reads: CASSNIQGNNSPLHF. CDR3 in DNA: TGTGCCAGCAGCAATATACAGGGAAATAATTCACCCCTCCACTTT.

The chain combines TRBV14 with TRBJ2-5; 7 bases are a match to TRBD1. The CDR3 is 16 amino acids. V was pared by 4 bases and J by 1 base, with 9 bases of the junction left unmatched. Germline values: CDR1 SGHDN, CDR2 FVKESK. CDR3 sequence reads: CASSPPKGAFQETQYF. CDR3 coding DNA: TGTGCCAGCAGCCCCCCGAAGGGGGCATTCCAAGAGACCCAGTACTTC.

This clonotype was seen once. The CDR3 is CASSSIPGAGMAEQYF. CDR3 nucleotides: TGTGCCAGCAGCTCTATCCCGGGCGCCGGGATGGCCGAGCAGTACTTC. V gene TRBV7-8 combines with J gene TRBJ2-7; possibly TRBD2 for D (5 bases). V shed 4 bases and J shed 6 bases, with 22 bases lying between them. This CDR3 has 16 amino acids. Germline CDR1 reads SGHVS; CDR2 reads FQNEAQ.

On this clonotype: Since the CDR3 does not end with the conserved phenylalanine or tryptophan, this likely comes from a read error. The V gene is TRBV15, the J gene TRBJ1-1, with D unresolved. Per the germline V gene, CDR1 is LNHNV and CDR2 is YYDKDF (reference sequence). This CDR3 is built from 14 residues. Trimming cost V 0 bases and J 2 bases, with 7 bases left between them. DNA for the CDR3: TGTGCCACCAGCAGAGATACCCTTAACACTGAAGCTTTCTTA. It specifies CATSRDTLNTEAFL.

Concerning this clonotype: At one boundary the junction diverges from the germline segment, which might be a read error. This rearrangement joins TRBV19 to TRBJ1-1, with a tentative D call TRBD1 (6 bases). Germline lookup yields CDR1 LNHDA and CDR2 SQIVND (reference sequence). The CDR3 contains 13 residues. CDR3 amino acids: CASRDSLNTGAFF. The CDR3, as DNA: TGTGCCAGTAGGGACAGCCTGAACACTGGAGCTTTCTTT.

The chain couples TRBV7-3 to TRBJ1-4; TRBD1 aligns across 9 bases. There are 14 residues in the CDR3. Germline assignment: CDR1 SGHTA and CDR2 FQGTGA. V trimming: 5 bases; J trimming: 7 bases; junction bases outside the gene matches: 5. The CDR3 coding sequence is TGTGCCAGCAGCCAGGGACAGGGCTTTGAAAAACTGTTTTTT. This translates into CASSQGQGFEKLFF.

The V gene is TRBV20-1, the J gene TRBJ2-7; 12 positions match TRBD2. The CDR3 spans 13 residues. Germline trimming cut 6 bases from V and 6 bases from J; bases unmatched to any gene: 6. Germline CDR1 and CDR2: DFQATT and SNEGSKA (reference sequence). In DNA form, the CDR3 reads TGCAGTGCGCTAGCGGGAGGGCCGGGCGAGCAGTACTTC. As protein: CSALAGGPGEQYF.

This clonotype showed up just a few times. This rearrangement joins TRBV20-1 to TRBJ2-7; 9 bases line up with TRBD2. The CDR3 runs 14 residues. Losses at the gene ends were 0 bases for V and 3 bases for J; bases not matched to a gene: 3. Per germline, CDR1 DFQATT and CDR2 SNEGSKA (reference sequence). This chain's CDR3 is CSARDLAGRYEQYF. The CDR3 DNA reads as TGCAGTGCTAGAGATCTAGCGGGACGCTACGAGCAGTACTTC.

The V call is TRBV6-1, the J call TRBJ1-6; D gene ambiguous. The germline gives CDR1 MNHNS, CDR2 SASEGT. V dropped 7 bases and J dropped 0 bases, with 13 bases sitting between them. The CDR3 is 16 residues long. The CDR3 sequence is CASTYSLSSYNSPLHF. The CDR3 DNA is TGTGCCAGCACGTACAGCCTGAGCTCCTATAATTCACCCCTCCACTTT.

This clonotype appeared once. The chain employs TRBV5-1 and TRBJ1-4, with a tentative D call TRBD1 (6 bases). Per germline, CDR1 SGHRS and CDR2 YFSETQ. Trimming cost V 0 bases and J 9 bases, with 12 bases left between them. CDR3 length: 14 amino acids. CDR3 in amino acids: CASSLEVQGQKLFF. CDR3 in DNA: TGCGCCAGCAGCTTGGAAGTACAGGGCCAAAAACTGTTTTTT.

The table lists this clonotype with a count of one. The rearrangement uses TRBV20-1 and TRBJ1-3, with D perhaps matching TRBD1 (6 bases). Trimming pared 3 bases from V and 1 base from J, leaving 22 bases between. The germline V gene has CDR1 DFQATT and CDR2 SNEGSKA (reference sequence). This CDR3 is 18 amino acids long. CDR3 sequence reads: CSASGPQGGLRSGNTIYF. The CDR3 DNA follows: TGCAGTGCTAGCGGACCCCAAGGGGGGCTTAGGTCTGGAAACACCATATATTTT.

The chain combines TRBV6-1 with TRBJ2-7; either TRBD1 or TRBD2 may supply D (5 bases each). This CDR3 has 15 amino acids. Trimming cost V 5 bases and J 0 bases, with 14 bases left between them. Germline CDR1 reads MNHNS; CDR2 reads SASEGT. CDR3 sequence (DNA): TGTGCCAGCAGTACCCCCGGGACCGACTCCTACGAGCAGTACTTC. Translated, it gives CASSTPGTDSYEQYF.

With regard to this clonotype: The junction departs from germline at one end; a sequencing error may be responsible. CDR3 sequence reads: CTSSTDTFPEAFF. DNA for the CDR3: TGTACCAGCAGCACTGACACCTTTCCTGAAGCTTTCTTT. V gene TRBV5-6 combines with J gene TRBJ1-1; D call uncertain. From germline, CDR1 is SGHDT and CDR2 YYEEEE. The CDR3 has 13 amino acids. The variable domain in full, with the rest retrieved from reference TRBV5-6 and TRBJ1-1, is DAGVTQSPTHLIKTRGQQVTLRCSPKSGHDTVSWYQQALGQGPQFIFQYYEEEERQRGNFPDRFSGHQFPNYSSELNVNALLLGDSALYLCTSSTDTFPEAFFGQGTRLTVV.